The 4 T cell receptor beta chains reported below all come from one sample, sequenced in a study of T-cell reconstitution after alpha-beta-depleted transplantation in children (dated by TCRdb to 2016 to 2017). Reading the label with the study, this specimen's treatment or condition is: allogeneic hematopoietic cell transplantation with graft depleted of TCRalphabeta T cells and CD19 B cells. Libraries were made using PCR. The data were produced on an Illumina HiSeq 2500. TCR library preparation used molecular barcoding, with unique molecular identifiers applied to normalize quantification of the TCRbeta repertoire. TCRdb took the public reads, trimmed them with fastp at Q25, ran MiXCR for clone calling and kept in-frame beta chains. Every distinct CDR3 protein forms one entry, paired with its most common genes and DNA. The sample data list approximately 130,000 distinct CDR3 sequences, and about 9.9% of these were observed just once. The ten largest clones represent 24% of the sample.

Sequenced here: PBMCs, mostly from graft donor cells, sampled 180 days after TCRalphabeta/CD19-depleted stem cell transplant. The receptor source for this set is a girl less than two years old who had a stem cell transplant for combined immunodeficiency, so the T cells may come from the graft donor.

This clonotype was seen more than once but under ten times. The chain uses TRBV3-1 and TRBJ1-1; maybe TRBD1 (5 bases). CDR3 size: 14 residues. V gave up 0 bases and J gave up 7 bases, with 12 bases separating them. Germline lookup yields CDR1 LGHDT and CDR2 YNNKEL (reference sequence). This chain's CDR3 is CASSQDQWRGEAFF. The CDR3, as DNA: TGTGCCAGCAGCCAAGATCAATGGAGGGGTGAAGCTTTCTTT.

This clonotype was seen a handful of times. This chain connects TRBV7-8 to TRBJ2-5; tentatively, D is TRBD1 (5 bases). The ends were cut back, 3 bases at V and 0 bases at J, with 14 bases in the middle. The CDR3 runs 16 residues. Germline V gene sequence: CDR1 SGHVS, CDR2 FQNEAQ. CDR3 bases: TGTGCCAGCAGCTTCCCCGACAGAATGTACCAAGAGACCCAGTACTTC. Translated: CASSFPDRMYQETQYF.

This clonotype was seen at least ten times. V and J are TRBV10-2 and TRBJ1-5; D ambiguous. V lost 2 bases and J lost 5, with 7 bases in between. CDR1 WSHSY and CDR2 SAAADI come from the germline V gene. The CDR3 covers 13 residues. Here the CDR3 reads CASSEGGYQPQHF. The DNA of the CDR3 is TGCGCCAGCAGTGAGGGAGGGTATCAGCCCCAGCATTTT.

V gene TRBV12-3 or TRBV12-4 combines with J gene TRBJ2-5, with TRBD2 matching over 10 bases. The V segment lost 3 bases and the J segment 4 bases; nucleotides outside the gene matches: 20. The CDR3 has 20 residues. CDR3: CASSFPPPLAGALNLETQYF. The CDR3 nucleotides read TGTGCCAGCAGTTTTCCCCCCCCCCTAGCGGGAGCACTGAACCTAGAGACCCAGTACTTC.